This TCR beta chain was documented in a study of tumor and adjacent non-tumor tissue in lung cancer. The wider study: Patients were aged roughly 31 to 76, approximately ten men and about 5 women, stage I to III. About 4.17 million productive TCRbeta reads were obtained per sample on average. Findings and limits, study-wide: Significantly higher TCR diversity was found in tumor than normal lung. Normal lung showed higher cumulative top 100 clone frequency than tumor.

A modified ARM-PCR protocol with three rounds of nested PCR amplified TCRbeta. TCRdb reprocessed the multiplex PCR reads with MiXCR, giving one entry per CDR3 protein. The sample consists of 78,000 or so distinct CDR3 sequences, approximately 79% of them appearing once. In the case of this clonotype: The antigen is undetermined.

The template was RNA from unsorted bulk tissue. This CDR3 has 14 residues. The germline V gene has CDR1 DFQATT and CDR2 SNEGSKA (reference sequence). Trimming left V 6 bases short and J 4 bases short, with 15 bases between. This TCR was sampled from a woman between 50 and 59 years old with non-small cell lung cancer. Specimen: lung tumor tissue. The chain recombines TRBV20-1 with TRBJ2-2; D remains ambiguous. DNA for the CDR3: TGCAGTGCCCCTAGAGGAAGAGGCACCGGGGAGCTGTTTTTT. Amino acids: CSAPRGRGTGELFF.